The 29 T cell receptor beta chains listed next were all sequenced from one sample in a study of cytomegalovirus exposure and HLA in healthy donors. Only in-frame clones appear in the TCRdb table, and some are missing; sequencing was by immunoSEQ multiplex PCR. The profile shows around 60,000 clones, 90% to 95% of them singletons. Sequencing used PBMCs. The receptors were sampled from a man aged 18 to 35 in good health and CMV-seropositive.

The chain carries TRBV28 and TRBJ1-1, with D perhaps matching TRBD1 (6 bases). The V end was cut by 5 bases, the J end by 1 base, with 14 bases between. The CDR3 totals 15 residues. Germline V gives CDR1 MDHEN, CDR2 SYDVKM. The CDR3 reads CASSAPGTPNTEAFF. The CDR3 nucleotides read TGTGCCAGCAGTGCCCCCGGGACACCGAACACTGAAGCTTTCTTT.

This clone was seen a handful of times. V gene TRBV6-4 combines with J gene TRBJ2-3; TRBD2 matches 9 bases. The trim removed 0 bases at V and 1 base at J, leaving 2 bases unmatched. Germline loops: CDR1 MRHNA, CDR2 SNTAGT. The CDR3 is 16 amino acids. Written as DNA, the CDR3 is TGTGCCAGCAGTGACTCCCCTAGCGGGGGCACAGATACGCAGTATTTT. This sequence encodes CASSDSPSGGTDTQYF.

This clone is a singleton in its sample. The chain joins TRBV7-2 to TRBJ1-4; no clear D. CDR1 SGHTA and CDR2 FQGNSA come from the germline V gene. The CDR3 extends over 14 amino acids. V was pared by 5 bases and J by 6 bases, with 13 bases between. Here the CDR3 DNA reads TGTGCCAGCAGCCCCTCCCTATTCGATGAAAAACTGTTTTTT. This gives the protein CASSPSLFDEKLFF.

This clone was picked up one time. This rearrangement joins TRBV6-5 to TRBJ1-1; 9 bases are a match to TRBD1. This CDR3 is built from 15 residues. Trimming removed 5 bases from V and 0 bases from J; junction bases left unmatched: 4. Germline values: CDR1 MNHEY, CDR2 SVGAGI. In DNA, the CDR3 is TGTGCCAGCAGTCATGGACAGGGGATGAACACTGAAGCTTTCTTT. Translation gives CASSHGQGMNTEAFF.

The chain employs TRBV2 and TRBJ2-3, with TRBD1 identical over 10 bases. Germline lookup yields CDR1 SNHLY and CDR2 FYNNEI. The CDR3 extends over 15 amino acids. The ends lost 6 bases at V and 2 bases at J; junction bases unmatched: 5. The CDR3 loop is CASREGQGYTDTQYF. CDR3 nucleotides: TGTGCCAGCAGGGAGGGACAGGGGTACACAGATACGCAGTATTTT. Together with reference TRBV2 and TRBJ2-3, the CDR3 gives the full variable domain: EPEVTQTPSHQVTQMGQEVILRCVPISNHLYFYWYRQILGQKVEFLVSFYNNEISEKSEIFDDQFSVERPDGSNFTLKIRSTKLEDSAMYFCASREGQGYTDTQYFGPGTRLTVL.

This chain's CDR3 is CASRLGDRTYGYTF. The CDR3, as DNA: TGTGCCAGTAGACTGGGTGACAGGACGTATGGCTACACCTTC. The chain carries TRBV19 and TRBJ1-2; perhaps TRBD1 as D (6 bases). From germline, CDR1 is LNHDA and CDR2 SQIVND (reference sequence). The CDR3 consists of 14 residues. Deletions cut 6 bases from V and 5 bases from J, with 16 bases between.

The genes are TRBV5-4 and TRBJ2-7; 10 bases align to TRBD1. This CDR3 region has 16 residues. Germline V gene data show CDR1 as SGHNT and CDR2 as YYREEE (reference sequence). Unmatched junction bases numbered 9, after V lost 3 bases and J lost 3 bases. In DNA form, the CDR3 reads TGTGCCAGCAGCTCAAGCGTGTGGACAGGGGGCTACGAGCAGTACTTC. Translating gives CASSSSVWTGGYEQYF.

The rearrangement uses TRBV2 and TRBJ2-5; the match to TRBD1 covers 9 bases. The germline gives CDR1 SNHLY, CDR2 FYNNEI. The V gene end was trimmed by 5 bases and the J gene end by 4 bases; junction bases not matched to a gene: 14. The CDR3 loop spans 17 amino acids. The CDR3 coding sequence is TGTGCCAGCAGTATAAGGGACAGGGAATTAGGTGGAGAGACCCAGTACTTC. It specifies CASSIRDRELGGETQYF. The whole variable domain, remainder taken from reference TRBV2 and TRBJ2-5, is EPEVTQTPSHQVTQMGQEVILRCVPISNHLYFYWYRQILGQKVEFLVSFYNNEISEKSEIFDDQFSVERPDGSNFTLKIRSTKLEDSAMYFCASSIRDRELGGETQYFGPGTRLLVL.

The chain joins TRBV27 to TRBJ2-3; possible D gene TRBD1, 5 bases. The CDR3 consists of 12 residues. Germline CDR1 is MNHEY and CDR2 is SMNVEV (reference sequence). V lost 7 bases to trimming and J lost 5 bases, with 10 bases between them. CDR3 protein: CASIGVEDTQYF. The CDR3 nucleotides are TGTGCCAGCATAGGGGTGGAAGATACGCAGTATTTT.

V gene TRBV6-4 combines with J gene TRBJ1-6; 10 bases line up with TRBD1. The CDR3 loop spans 19 amino acids. Germline V lookup: CDR1 MRHNA, CDR2 SNTAGT. The V segment lost 3 bases and the J segment 0 bases; nucleotides outside the gene matches: 8. The CDR3 loop is CASSEGDRGYSSYNSPLHF. The CDR3 DNA follows: TGTGCCAGCAGTGAGGGGGACAGGGGCTATAGCTCCTATAATTCACCCCTCCACTTT.

V and J are TRBV6-6 and TRBJ1-1; possibly TRBD1 for D (6 bases). Germline V gene lookup returns CDR1 MNHNY and CDR2 SVGAGI (reference sequence). V shed 0 bases and J shed 1 base, with 9 bases lying between them. This CDR3 spans 15 amino acids. This CDR3 reads CASSYSRTANTEAFF. In nucleotides, the CDR3 is TGTGCCAGCAGTTACTCGAGGACAGCGAACACTGAAGCTTTCTTT.

This sequence joins TRBV19 and TRBJ2-5; TRBD2 matches at 12 bases. This CDR3 region has 17 residues. Germline V gene lookup returns CDR1 LNHDA and CDR2 SQIVND (reference sequence). After removal of 5 bases from V and 4 bases from J, the junction contained 11 bases not matched to a gene. CDR3 in DNA: TGTGCCAGTAGTTACTTTCCGACTAGCGGGAGTGCAGAGACCCAGTACTTC. Its translation: CASSYFPTSGSAETQYF.

The chain is built from TRBV4-1 and TRBJ2-1, with 10 nucleotides matching TRBD2. V gave up 5 bases and J gave up 3 bases; unmatched junction bases: 4. CDR3 length: 15 amino acids. Looked up from germline, CDR1 is MGHRA and CDR2 is YSYEKL. In DNA form, the CDR3 reads TGCGCCAGCAGCACTCAGCGGGGGGGCTACAATGAGCAGTTCTTC. This encodes CASSTQRGGYNEQFF.

DNA for the CDR3: TGTGCCAGCAGCCAAGATTCCGGGGACTTCAATCAGCCCCAGCATTTT. Amino acids: CASSQDSGDFNQPQHF. The chain recombines TRBV4-2 with TRBJ1-5; TRBD1 is a possible D gene (5 bases). Per the germline V gene, CDR1 is LGHNA and CDR2 is YNFKEQ. V was clipped by 0 bases and J by 3 bases, with 12 bases between them. The CDR3 length is 16 residues.

J is TRBJ1-2 and V is TRBV23-1; D possibly corresponds to TRBD1 (5 bases). TRBV23-1 is an ORF, and what it does is uncertain. Trimming pared 3 bases from V and 2 bases from J, leaving 16 bases between. The CDR3 length is 16 residues. For the CDR3, the DNA is TGCGCCAGCAGTCACTCGTCCCGGGGGGTGAACTATGGCTACACCTTC. It encodes CASSHSSRGVNYGYTF.

This chain uses TRBV5-5 with TRBJ2-3, with D unresolved. Germline V lookup: CDR1 SGHKS, CDR2 YYEKEE (reference sequence). The CDR3 consists of 15 residues. V dropped 1 base and J dropped 2 bases, with 11 bases sitting between them. The CDR3 loop is CASSLWQAITDTQYF. The CDR3 DNA reads TGTGCCAGCAGCTTGTGGCAGGCCATCACAGATACGCAGTATTTT.

The rearrangement uses TRBV7-8 and TRBJ1-1, with TRBD1 as a possible D gene (5 bases). There are 14 residues in the CDR3. V lost 2 bases and J 4 bases, leaving 11 bases between the germline ends. Germline-derived CDR1 and CDR2 are SGHVS and FQNEAQ. This chain's CDR3 is CASSLTQGRTEAFF. The CDR3 DNA sequence: TGTGCCAGCAGCTTAACCCAGGGTCGCACTGAAGCTTTCTTT. Variable domain in full (rest from reference TRBV7-8 and TRBJ1-1): GAGVSQSPRYKVAKRGQDVALRCDPISGHVSLFWYQQALGQGPEFLTYFQNEAQLDKSGLPSDRFFAERPEGSVSTLKIQRTQQEDSAVYLCASSLTQGRTEAFFGQGTRLTVV.

The chain joins TRBV27 to TRBJ2-1; weak D call: TRBD2 (6 bases). Trimming removed 5 bases from V and 9 bases from J, with 23 bases in between. The CDR3 length is 16 residues. The germline CDR1 and CDR2 sequences are MNHEY and SMNVEV (reference sequence). The CDR3 here is CASSPSPGSLGGEQFF. The CDR3 DNA sequence: TGTGCCAGCAGTCCCTCCCCGGGGTCGCTCGGGGGTGAGCAGTTCTTC.

The chain employs TRBV6-1 and TRBJ2-7; no reliable D call. This CDR3 is built from 12 residues. V lost 2 bases, J lost 4 bases, and 6 bases lay in between. Germline values: CDR1 MNHNS, CDR2 SASEGT. CDR3 sequence reads: CASSEWLYEQYF. In nucleotides, the CDR3 is TGTGCCAGCAGTGAATGGCTGTACGAGCAGTACTTC.

This chain joins TRBV9 and TRBJ2-3; 9 nucleotides line up with TRBD2. The germline V gene encodes CDR1 SGDLS and CDR2 YYNGEE. Losses at the gene ends were 0 bases for V and 6 bases for J; bases not matched to a gene: 5. This CDR3 contains 15 residues. The CDR3 nucleotides read TGTGCCAGCAGCGTAGGCGCTAGCGGGGTTGATACGCAGTATTTT. Translating it yields CASSVGASGVDTQYF. The variable domain in full, completed from reference TRBV9 and TRBJ2-3, reads DSGVTQTPKHLITATGQRVTLRCSPRSGDLSVYWYQQSLDQGLQFLIQYYNGEERAKGNILERFSAQQFPDLHSELNLSSLELGDSALYFCASSVGASGVDTQYFGPGTRLTVL.

This rearrangement joins TRBV4-3 to TRBJ2-3; D uncertain. V gave up 4 bases and J gave up 4 bases, with 12 bases separating them. There are 14 residues in the CDR3. Germline assignment: CDR1 LGHNA and CDR2 YSLEER. CDR3 protein: CASSPSFGPDTQYF. The CDR3 coding sequence is TGCGCCAGCAGCCCATCATTTGGCCCAGATACGCAGTATTTT.

J is TRBJ2-7 and V is TRBV12-2; the DNA was not compared with TRBD1, the D call given in the table. TRBV12-2 is a pseudogene segment. There are 15 residues in the CDR3. The CDR3 region has the DNA TGTGCAAGTCGCCCTAGACAGGGGGCGACCTACGAGCAGTACTTC. Amino acids: CASRPRQGATYEQYF.

The gene calls are TRBV2 and TRBJ1-1, with a possible D match to TRBD1 (5 bases). V lost 1 base to trimming and J lost 0 bases, with 9 bases between them. The CDR3 consists of 15 residues. Germline V lookup: CDR1 SNHLY, CDR2 FYNNEI. In DNA form, the CDR3 reads TGTGCCAGCAGTGAAGGGGCAGGGCTGAACACTGAAGCTTTCTTT. Residues: CASSEGAGLNTEAFF.

The chain uses TRBV2 and TRBJ1-1, with 7 bases that match TRBD1. The CDR3 contains 12 residues. CDR1 and CDR2 from the germline V gene are SNHLY and FYNNEI. V trimming: 6 bases; J trimming: 11 bases; junction bases outside the gene matches: 9. In DNA form, the CDR3 reads TGTGCCAGCAGCATTCACGGCAGGGGGGCTTTCTTT. This translates into CASSIHGRGAFF.

For the CDR3, the DNA is TGTGCCAGCAGCTTAGCTCCTAGCACAGATACGCAGTATTTT. This codes for CASSLAPSTDTQYF. The rearrangement uses TRBV7-2 and TRBJ2-3; the D is unclear. CDR3 size: 14 residues. Germline CDR1 reads SGHTA; CDR2 reads FQGNSA. Deletions cut 0 bases from V and 0 bases from J, with 4 bases between.

The rearrangement links TRBV9 to TRBJ1-5; no definite D call. Germline values: CDR1 SGDLS, CDR2 YYNGEE. The CDR3 has 15 residues. V was clipped by 3 bases and J by 2 bases, with 12 bases between them. The CDR3, as DNA: TGTGCCAGCAGCGAGAGAGGTGAGGGCAATCAGCCCCAGCATTTT. It is translated as CASSERGEGNQPQHF.

The count of this clone is one. The chain couples TRBV7-2 to TRBJ2-2, with D tentatively TRBD1 (6 bases). The CDR3 is 15 residues long. V was trimmed by 0 bases and J by 8 bases, leaving 13 bases between them. Germline-derived CDR1 and CDR2 are SGHTA and FQGNSA. CDR3 amino acids: CASSLAGQGLGELFF. In DNA, the CDR3 is TGTGCCAGCAGCTTAGCGGGACAAGGATTAGGGGAGCTGTTTTTT.

The rearrangement uses TRBV7-3 and TRBJ1-1; possible D gene TRBD1, 6 bases. Germline values: CDR1 SGHTA, CDR2 FQGTGA. Trimming took off 3 bases at V and 3 bases at J, with 11 bases between the two ends. There are 14 residues in the CDR3. The CDR3 DNA follows: TGTGCCAGCAGCTTTTCCTCAGGGGACACTGAAGCTTTCTTT. This codes for CASSFSSGDTEAFF.

This sequence joins TRBV6-6 and TRBJ1-4; 7 bases map to TRBD1. The CDR3 spans 14 residues. After removal of 6 bases from V and 4 bases from J, the junction contained 5 bases not matched to a gene. Germline CDR1 reads MNHNY; CDR2 reads SVGAGI (reference sequence). The chain's CDR3 is CASSRDSFNEKLFF. For the CDR3, the DNA is TGTGCCAGCAGCCGGGACAGCTTTAATGAAAAACTGTTTTTT.